In its sample, the clone carrying this T cell receptor beta chain was seen many times. Its antigen is not identified. The TCRbeta library was prepared with unique molecular identifiers. TCRdb used MiXCR to reprocess the PCR reads, holding one entry per CDR3 protein. Here the sample spans 200,000 or so distinct CDR3 sequences, about 6% being singletons. The V and J ends lost 5 bases and 8 bases respectively, with 13 bases between them. CDR1 SGDLS and CDR2 YYNGEE come from the germline V gene. This CDR3 comprises 12 residues. This record belongs to a study of T-cell reconstitution after alpha-beta-depleted transplantation in children. Regarding the study as a whole: Newly made T cells mostly supplied T-cell counts and diversity one year after transplant. TCRbeta diversity was high at day 60 in some patients (a result of surviving recipient T cells and thymic progenitors). As was reported, about two months after transplant, alpha-beta T cells came from several hundred expanded graft clones.

The source material was PBMCs, sampled before TCRalphabeta/CD19-depleted stem cell transplant. This rearrangement joins TRBV9 to TRBJ1-2; D gene ambiguous. The TCR was taken from a girl less than two years old with combined immunodeficiency, due to receive a stem cell transplant. The CDR3 loop is CASSSLPSGYTF. The DNA of the CDR3 is TGTGCCAGCAGTTCACTCCCCAGCGGCTACACCTTC.